This entry lists 15 T cell receptor beta chains sequenced from one sample in a study of blood T cell repertoires in COVID-19. The table came from immunoSEQ multiplex PCR; TCRdb's copy has only in-frame clones and leaves some out. This table holds roughly 62,000 clones, approximately 86% found once. Sequenced material: peripheral blood. These receptors were collected from a human donor with active COVID-19. The donor label of this sample is uncertain.

The chain employs TRBV5-1 and TRBJ2-4; D unclear. This CDR3 region has 16 residues. In germline, CDR1 is SGHRS, CDR2 YFSETQ. V shed 0 bases and J shed 2 bases, with 12 bases lying between them. The CDR3 region is CASSLGDAWSKNIQYF. For the CDR3, the DNA is TGCGCCAGCAGCTTGGGAGATGCGTGGTCCAAAAACATTCAGTACTTC.

The chain has TRBV7-9 and TRBJ1-1; 11 bases match TRBD1. The CDR3 has 15 residues. Germline values: CDR1 SEHNR, CDR2 FQNEAQ (reference sequence). Trimming cost V 3 bases and J 2 bases; bases outside gene matches: 2. The CDR3 nucleotides are TGTGCCAGCAGCTTGGGACAGGGGGGCAACACTGAAGCTTTCTTT. Translation: CASSLGQGGNTEAFF.

This sequence joins TRBV6-5 and TRBJ2-7, with TRBD2 identical over 11 bases. The CDR3 totals 15 residues. With 6 bases clipped from V and 7 bases from J, the junction kept 11 bases outside the gene matches. Germline lookup yields CDR1 MNHEY and CDR2 SVGAGI. Here the CDR3 reads CASSTSGSRFWEQYF. In DNA form, the CDR3 reads TGTGCCAGCAGCACTAGCGGGAGCCGTTTCTGGGAGCAGTACTTC.

The chain links TRBV12-3 or TRBV12-4 to TRBJ1-4; D is uncertain. Trimming left V 6 bases short and J 8 bases short, with 13 bases between. The CDR3 is 13 amino acids. As DNA, the CDR3 is TGTGCCAGCAGCCCCGGGAGTTCGGAAAAACTGTTTTTT. Amino acids: CASSPGSSEKLFF.

V usage is TRBV2 and J usage is TRBJ1-1, with TRBD1 as a possible D gene (5 bases). This CDR3 has 14 amino acids. V lost 4 bases, J lost 4 bases, and 13 bases lay in between. The germline CDR1 and CDR2 sequences are SNHLY and FYNNEI. The CDR3 DNA sequence: TGTGCCAGCAGTGGGACCCAGGGATTCACTGAAGCTTTCTTT. It yields the protein CASSGTQGFTEAFF. The variable domain in full, completed from reference TRBV2 and TRBJ1-1, reads EPEVTQTPSHQVTQMGQEVILRCVPISNHLYFYWYRQILGQKVEFLVSFYNNEISEKSEIFDDQFSVERPDGSNFTLKIRSTKLEDSAMYFCASSGTQGFTEAFFGQGTRLTVV.

This clone appeared a few times. J is TRBJ1-2 and V is TRBV6-5; TRBD1 agrees at 7 bases. The ends lost 0 bases at V and 4 bases at J; junction bases unmatched: 5. The CDR3 runs to 15 residues. The V gene's germline CDR1 is MNHEY and CDR2 SVGAGI. This CDR3 reads CASSYSTGSGYGYTF. CDR3 DNA: TGTGCCAGCAGTTACTCGACAGGGAGTGGCTATGGCTACACCTTC.

V and J are TRBV4-2 and TRBJ2-7; 14 nucleotides align to TRBD2. Germline CDR1 reads LGHNA; CDR2 reads YNFKEQ. The CDR3 is made up of 16 amino acids. J was trimmed by 6 bases and V by 1 base; bases with no gene match: 5. The CDR3 sequence is CASSQGGLAGVSEQYF. The CDR3 region has the DNA TGTGCCAGCAGCCAAGGGGGACTAGCGGGAGTCTCCGAGCAGTACTTC.

This clone was observed a handful of times. The chain couples TRBV2 to TRBJ2-7; 8 nucleotides match TRBD1. The CDR3 has 13 residues. Germline V gene lookup returns CDR1 SNHLY and CDR2 FYNNEI. With 6 bases clipped from V and 5 bases from J, the junction kept 6 bases outside the gene matches. CDR3 loop: CASRWTGPDEQYF. The CDR3 DNA sequence: TGTGCCAGCAGGTGGACAGGGCCCGACGAGCAGTACTTC.

The chain employs TRBV27 and TRBJ2-5; D perhaps matches TRBD1 (5 bases). Germline V gene sequence: CDR1 MNHEY, CDR2 SMNVEV (reference sequence). The CDR3 contains 11 residues. The V end lost 6 bases, the J end lost 5 bases, and 7 bases lay between the germline ends. CDR3 loop: CASRGAETQYF. CDR3 DNA: TGTGCCAGCAGAGGGGCGGAGACCCAGTACTTC.

The chain combines TRBV9 with TRBJ1-6; maybe TRBD1 (6 bases). This CDR3 contains 13 residues. V was pared by 3 bases and J by 5 bases, with 6 bases between. Germline V gives CDR1 SGDLS, CDR2 YYNGEE. The CDR3 DNA sequence: TGTGCCAGCAGCGACAGGGATAATTCACCCCTCCACTTT. Translation gives CASSDRDNSPLHF. Combining the CDR3 with reference TRBV9 and TRBJ1-6 gives the whole variable domain DSGVTQTPKHLITATGQRVTLRCSPRSGDLSVYWYQQSLDQGLQFLIQYYNGEERAKGNILERFSAQQFPDLHSELNLSSLELGDSALYFCASSDRDNSPLHFGNGTRLTVT.

V gene TRBV3-1 (or the pseudogene TRBV3-2) combines with J gene TRBJ2-5; D might be TRBD2 (6 bases). This CDR3 contains 15 residues. Germline-derived CDR1 and CDR2 are LGHDT and YNNKEL (reference sequence). V gave up 4 bases and J gave up 5 bases, with 17 bases separating them. Here the CDR3 reads CASSRTSGSSETQYF. CDR3 sequence (DNA): TGTGCCAGCAGCCGCACCTCCGGGAGTAGCGAGACCCAGTACTTC.

This chain joins TRBV5-5 and TRBJ2-7; no clear D gene. CDR3 length equals 12 residues. CDR1 and CDR2 (germline): SGHKS, YYEKEE (reference sequence). V lost 0 bases and J lost 9, with 10 bases in between. The CDR3 DNA reads TGTGCCAGCAGCTTGGATCCCCTCCGGCAGTACTTC. Protein product: CASSLDPLRQYF.

The count of this clone is one. CDR3 sequence (DNA): TGTGCCAGCAGCTTTCGGGACAGAAGGTTCTCTGGAAACACCATATATTTT. Translation gives CASSFRDRRFSGNTIYF. The genes are TRBV5-6 and TRBJ1-3, with TRBD1 matching over 7 bases. From germline, CDR1 is SGHDT and CDR2 YYEEEE. This CDR3 spans 17 amino acids. Germline trimming cut 2 bases from V and 0 bases from J; bases unmatched to any gene: 8.

The V gene is TRBV11-2, the J gene TRBJ2-3; 16 bases map to TRBD2. The germline V gene encodes CDR1 SGHAT and CDR2 FQNNGV. V was clipped by 5 bases and J by 2 bases; unmatched bases: 7. This CDR3 has 18 residues. CDR3 DNA sequence: TGTGCCAGCAGCAAAGGGACTAGCGGGGGGGCGTACACAGATACGCAGTATTTT. Amino acid sequence: CASSKGTSGGAYTDTQYF.

The chain is built from TRBV10-3 and TRBJ2-7; D is unclear. CDR1 is ENHRY, CDR2 SYGVKD, per germline. The CDR3 loop spans 15 amino acids. Trimming took 10 bases from V and 2 from J, leaving 21 bases between them. CDR3 nucleotides: TGTGCCACCGATGATCCCGGGTCCGATACCTACGAGCAGTACTTC. The encoded protein is CATDDPGSDTYEQYF.